The text below deals with one T cell receptor (beta chain). Its cognate antigen is unknown. This entry comes from a study of CD8+ T cells in alopecia areata. Findings of the study overall: Patients shared TCRs less clearly than mice did, possibly owing to HLA.

Extracted from the samples, RNA was reverse transcribed into cDNA to serve as the sequencing template. Sequencing used immunoSEQ multiplex PCR; TCRdb keeps in-frame clones, though not all of them. This table holds 160,000 or so clones, less than 75% found once. This CDR3 is built from 14 residues. CDR1 MRHNA and CDR2 SNTAGT come from the germline V gene. V dropped 3 bases and J dropped 0 bases, with 7 bases sitting between them. Lesional scalp tissue (obtained by punch biopsy) and peripheral blood were collected from alopecia areata patients. The clonotype originates from a human donor with alopecia areata. The rearrangement links TRBV6-4 to TRBJ2-3; a possible D gene is TRBD2 (6 bases). The sequenced sample was CD8+ T cells sorted from blood, obtained at week 0. In nucleotides, the CDR3 is TGTGCCAGCAGTGATGGGGGGAGCACAGATACGCAGTATTTT. Protein: CASSDGGSTDTQYF.